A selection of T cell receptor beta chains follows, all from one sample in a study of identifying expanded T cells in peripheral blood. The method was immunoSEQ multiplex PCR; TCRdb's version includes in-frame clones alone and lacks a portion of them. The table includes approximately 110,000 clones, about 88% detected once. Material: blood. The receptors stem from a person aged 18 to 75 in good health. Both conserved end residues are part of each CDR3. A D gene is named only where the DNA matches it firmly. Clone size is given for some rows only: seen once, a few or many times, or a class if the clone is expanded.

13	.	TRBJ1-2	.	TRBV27	TGTGCCAGCAGTCCGCGATTGGGAAATGGCTACACCTTC	CASSPRLGNGYTF
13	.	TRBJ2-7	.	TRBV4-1	TGCGCCAGCAGCCAAGTGGGGGTCTACGAGCAGTACTTC	CASSQVGVYEQYF
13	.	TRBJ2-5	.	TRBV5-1	TGCGCCAGCAGCTTAGCCCAACAAGAGACCCAGTACTTC	CASSLAQQETQYF
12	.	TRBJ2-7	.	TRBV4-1	TGCGCCAGCAGCCACTCCGGGTACGAGCAGTACTTC	CASSHSGYEQYF
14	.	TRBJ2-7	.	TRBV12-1	TGTGCCAGCAGCCCCCAGATGAGGTCAGACGAGCAGTACTTC	CASSPQMRSDEQYF
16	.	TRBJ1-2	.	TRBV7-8	TGTGCCAGCAGCTTAGATCAGGGATCAACTAACTATGGCTACACCTTC	CASSLDQGSTNYGYTF
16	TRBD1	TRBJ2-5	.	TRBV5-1	TGCGCCAGCAGCTTCGGGGCAGGGGGAATCCAAGAGACCCAGTACTTC	CASSFGAGGIQETQYF
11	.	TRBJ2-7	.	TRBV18	TGTGCCAGCTCCGCACTCGCCGAGCAGTACTTC	CASSALAEQYF
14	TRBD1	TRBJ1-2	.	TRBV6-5	TGTGCCAGCAGACCGGACAGGGACATTTATGGCTACACCTTC	CASRPDRDIYGYTF
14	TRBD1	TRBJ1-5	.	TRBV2	TGTGCCAGCAGGCCTGACAGGGTAAGTCAGCCCCAGCATTTT	CASRPDRVSQPQHF
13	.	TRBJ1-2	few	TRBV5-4	TGTGCCAGCAGCTTGGACAGGGTCTATGGCTACACCTTC	CASSLDRVYGYTF
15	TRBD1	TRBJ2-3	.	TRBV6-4	TGTGCCAGCAGTGCCCAGACAGGGGGCACAGATACGCAGTATTTT	CASSAQTGGTDTQYF
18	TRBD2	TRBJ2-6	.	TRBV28	TGTGCCAGCAGTTTAGCTTCGGCGGGGGGCGCTGGGGCCAACGTCCTGACTTTC	CASSLASAGGAGANVLTF
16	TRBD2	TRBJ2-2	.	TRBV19	TGTGCCAGTATTCCGCCGGGGGGAGGAAAGACCGGGGAGCTGTTTTTT	CASIPPGGGKTGELFF
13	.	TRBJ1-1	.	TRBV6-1	TGTGCCAGCAGTGAAGTGGGAACAGACGGGGCTTTCTTT	CASSEVGTDGAFF
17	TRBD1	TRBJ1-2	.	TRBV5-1	TGCGCCAGCAGCACCTGGGGACAGGGAAAACCCGCAAGTGGCTACACCTTC	CASSTWGQGKPASGYTF
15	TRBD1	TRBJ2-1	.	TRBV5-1	TGCGCCAGCAGCTTGGAGGGACAGACCTACAATGAGCAGTTCTTC	CASSLEGQTYNEQFF
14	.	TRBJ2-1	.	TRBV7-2	TGTGCCAGCAGCTTAGTTACTAGCTCGGATGAGCAGTTCTTC	CASSLVTSSDEQFF
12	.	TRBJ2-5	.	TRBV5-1	TGCGCCAGCAGCTTGATCGCGGAGACCCAGTACTTC	CASSLIAETQYF
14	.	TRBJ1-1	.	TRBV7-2	TGTGCCAGCAGCTTCCAGGGGACGAACACTGAAGCTTTCTTT	CASSFQGTNTEAFF
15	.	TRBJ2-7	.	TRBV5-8	TGTGCCAGCAGCCCTGAAGGGCTACCTTTCTACGAGCAGTACTTC	CASSPEGLPFYEQYF
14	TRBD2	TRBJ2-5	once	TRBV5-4	TGTGCCAGCAGCCTCGGGGGGGCGAGGGAGACCCAGTACTTC	CASSLGGARETQYF
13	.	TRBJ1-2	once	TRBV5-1	TGCGCCAGCAGCTTGGAGCGGGGCTATGGCTACACCTTC	CASSLERGYGYTF
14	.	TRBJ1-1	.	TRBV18	TGTGCCAGCTCACCACGGGACTCCAACACTGAAGCTTTCTTT	CASSPRDSNTEAFF
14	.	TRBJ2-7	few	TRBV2	TGTGCCAGCAAGACAGGAACGAGCTCCTACGAGCAGTACTTC	CASKTGTSSYEQYF
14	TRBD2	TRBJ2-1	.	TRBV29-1	TGCAGCGTGCTAGCGGGAGTGGGTTACAATGAGCAGTTCTTC	CSVLAGVGYNEQFF
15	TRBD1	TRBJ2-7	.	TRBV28	TGTGCCAGCAGCGGTGGGACAGAAGGCTTCTACGAGCAGTACTTC	CASSGGTEGFYEQYF
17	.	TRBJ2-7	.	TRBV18	TGTGCCAGCTCGCCTGAACAGGGATCCTTCAAATCCTACGAGCAGTACTTC	CASSPEQGSFKSYEQYF
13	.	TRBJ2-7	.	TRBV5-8	TGTGCCAGCAGCTTGGGGCAGAACTACGAGCAGTACTTC	CASSLGQNYEQYF
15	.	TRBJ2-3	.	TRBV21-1	TGTGCCAGCAGCAAAGTGGCCAGTAGCACAGATACGCAGTATTTT	CASSKVASSTDTQYF
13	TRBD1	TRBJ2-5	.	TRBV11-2	TGTGCCAGCATCCTCGACAGGGTAGAGACCCAGTACTTC	CASILDRVETQYF
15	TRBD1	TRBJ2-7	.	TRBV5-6	TGTGCCAGCAGCACAACAGGGGGCTCAATCTACGAGCAGTACTTC	CASSTTGGSIYEQYF